This T cell receptor beta chain was documented in a study of technical replicates of blood from a handful of donors. V was clipped by 3 bases and J by 1 base, with 12 bases between them. Germline V gene lookup returns CDR1 MNHEY and CDR2 SMNVEV (reference sequence). The CDR3 contains 16 residues. The method was immunoSEQ multiplex PCR; TCRdb's version includes in-frame clones alone and lacks a portion of them. The top ten hold 0.2% to 0.25% of the sample, which has 90,000 to 100,000 clones, 90% to 96% seen once. Sequencing was carried out using T cells isolated from PBMCs. The chain uses TRBV27 and TRBJ2-2; a weak D match, TRBD2 (5 bases). This TCR was sampled from a human donor in good health. The CDR3 sequence: CASSFASTKNTGELFF. CDR3 DNA sequence: TGTGCCAGCAGTTTTGCCTCGACTAAGAACACCGGGGAGCTGTTTTTT.